This T cell receptor beta chain stems from a study of blood T cell repertoires in COVID-19. Study-wide background: The United States, Italy and Spain provided the acute and convalescent COVID-19 samples. In each case, the material was cDNA or gDNA derived from T cells, B-cell-depleted T cells, or PBMCs.

In the study's own analysis: Amplification of reference gene primers was used by the study to estimate nucleated cell counts. Measured with immunoSEQ multiplex PCR; TCRdb has only the in-frame clones, and not every one. D and trimming come from the DNA, and the V and J calls and clone size come from that table. The table has over 200,000 clones, 70% to 90% seen once. This CDR3 region has 16 residues. Trimming at V came to 1 base and at J to 4 bases, leaving 7 bases not matched to a gene. CDR1 and CDR2 from the germline V gene are LGHNA and YNFKEQ. The genes are TRBV4-2 and TRBJ1-3; 7 bases map to TRBD1. The sequenced sample was peripheral blood. The receptor comes from a woman in her 30s who had recovered from COVID-19. The CDR3 sequence is CASSQGQGKAGNTIYF. The CDR3 DNA reads as TGTGCCAGCAGCCAAGGACAGGGTAAAGCGGGAAACACCATATATTTT.